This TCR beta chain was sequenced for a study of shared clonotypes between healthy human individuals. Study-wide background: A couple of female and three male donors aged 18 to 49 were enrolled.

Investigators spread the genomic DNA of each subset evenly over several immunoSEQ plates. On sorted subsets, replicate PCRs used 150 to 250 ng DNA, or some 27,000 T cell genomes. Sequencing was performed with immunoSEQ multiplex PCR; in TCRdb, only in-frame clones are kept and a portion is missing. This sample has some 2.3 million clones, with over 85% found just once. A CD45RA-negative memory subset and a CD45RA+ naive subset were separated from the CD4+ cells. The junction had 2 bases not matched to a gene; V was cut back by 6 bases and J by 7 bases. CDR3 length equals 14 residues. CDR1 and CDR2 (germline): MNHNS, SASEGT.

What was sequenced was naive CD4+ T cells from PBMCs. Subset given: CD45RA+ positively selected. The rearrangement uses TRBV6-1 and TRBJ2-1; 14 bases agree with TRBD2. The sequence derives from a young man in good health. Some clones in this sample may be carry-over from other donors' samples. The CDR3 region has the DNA TGTGCCAGCAGAAGGACTAGCGGGGGGAATGAGCAGTTCTTC. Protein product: CASRRTSGGNEQFF.